Each of the 28 T cell receptor beta chains below was sequenced from the same sample in a study of T cell changes during pregnancy in multiple sclerosis (dated by TCRdb to the late 2010s). Receptors were amplified or captured by the immunoSEQ multiplex PCR assay. The clones in this table, taken by TCRdb from immuneACCESS, are in-frame only. Not every clone is retained; where verified, under half of the shortfall comes from an unresolved V gene, and the cause of the rest is unknown. The sample table records more than 40,000 clones; around 92% of these occur just once. Clones ranked in the top ten supply around 10% of the sample. Sequencing used CD8+ T cells from peripheral blood mononuclear cells, obtained after pregnancy. The source is a female donor with multiple sclerosis, enrolled in a pregnancy study.

The gene calls are TRBV2 and TRBJ1-1; TRBD1 is a possible D gene (5 bases). Germline V CDR1 and CDR2: SNHLY, FYNNEI. With 7 bases removed from V and 6 bases from J, the gap between germline ends came to 6 bases. This CDR3 is built from 10 residues. The CDR3 DNA is TGTGCCAGCATGGGGCCTGAAGCTTTCTTT. Translating it yields CASMGPEAFF.

The chain employs TRBV23-1 and TRBJ1-4; 7 bases match TRBD1. TRBV23-1 falls under the ORF class, with uncertain function. CDR3 length equals 17 residues. J was trimmed by 4 bases and V by 0 bases; bases with no gene match: 8. The CDR3 nucleotides are TGCGCCAGCAGTCAATCAGTGAGGGGGACAGATAATGAAAAACTGTTTTTT. Protein: CASSQSVRGTDNEKLFF.

A note on this clone: Within the sample, other DNA sequences also encode this same CDR3. The chain recombines TRBV5-4 with TRBJ1-2; D ambiguous. The CDR3 has 14 residues. V was cut by 0 bases and J by 8 bases, with 14 bases left in between. CDR1 is SGHNT and CDR2 is YYREEE in the germline V gene (reference sequence). CDR3 DNA: TGTGCCAGCAGCTTGGACCTGGAGGCGGGGGGCTACACCTTC. It translates to CASSLDLEAGGYTF.

J is TRBJ2-1 and V is TRBV30; 10 bases fit TRBD2. Per germline, CDR1 GTSNPN and CDR2 SVGIG (reference sequence). The CDR3 length is 13 residues. With 6 bases clipped from V and 9 bases from J, the junction kept 8 bases outside the gene matches. The CDR3 loop reads CACKSGRALEQFF. The CDR3 DNA reads as TGTGCCTGCAAAAGCGGGAGGGCCCTTGAGCAGTTCTTC.

The rearrangement uses TRBV7-9 and TRBJ1-5, with D possibly matching TRBD1 (5 bases). The ends were cut back, 4 bases at V and 9 bases at J, with 10 bases in the middle. Germline assignment: CDR1 SEHNR and CDR2 FQNEAQ (reference sequence). This CDR3 is 12 amino acids long. DNA of the CDR3: TGTGCCAGCAGCTCGGGGGTGTCGCCCCAGCATTTT. It codes for CASSSGVSPQHF.

The CDR3 spells CASSVAVGTAYEQYF. The CDR3 DNA reads as TGTGCCAGCAGCGTAGCAGTAGGGACAGCCTACGAGCAGTACTTC. V and J are TRBV9 and TRBJ2-7; 7 positions match TRBD1. V lost 0 bases to trimming and J lost 2 bases; unmatched junction nucleotides: 5. The germline V gene encodes CDR1 SGDLS and CDR2 YYNGEE. CDR3 length: 15 amino acids.

This clone was seen a handful of times. The J gene is TRBJ1-5, the V gene TRBV7-9; 10 bases agree with TRBD1. The V gene end was trimmed by 4 bases and the J gene end by 7 bases; junction bases not matched to a gene: 7. This CDR3 has 15 amino acids. Per germline, CDR1 SEHNR and CDR2 FQNEAQ (reference sequence). As DNA, the CDR3 is TGTGCCAGCAGCTCGACAGGGGGCGCAGGGCAGCCCCAGCATTTT. This codes for CASSSTGGAGQPQHF. Full variable domain (remainder filled in from reference TRBV7-9 and TRBJ1-5): DTGVSQNPRHKITKRGQNVTFRCDPISEHNRLYWYRQTLGQGPEFLTYFQNEAQLEKSRLLSDRFSAERPKGSFSTLEIQRTEQGDSAMYLCASSSTGGAGQPQHFGDGTRLSIL.

The CDR3 reads CAWSLGFEGYTF. The CDR3 DNA follows: TGTGCCTGGAGTCTGGGCTTCGAAGGCTACACCTTC. This chain uses TRBV30 with TRBJ1-2, with no clear D. Trimming shortened V by 2 bases and J by 8 bases, and 12 bases separated the two germline ends. The V gene's germline CDR1 is GTSNPN and CDR2 SVGIG (reference sequence). CDR3 length: 12 amino acids.

The rearrangement uses TRBV7-8 and TRBJ2-7, with 8 bases that match TRBD1. Germline trimming cut 5 bases from V and 11 bases from J; bases unmatched to any gene: 8. Germline V CDR1 and CDR2: SGHVS, FQNEAQ. This CDR3 is built from 12 residues. This CDR3 reads CASSARTGTEYF. The CDR3 DNA reads TGTGCCAGCAGCGCTCGGACAGGGACCGAGTACTTC.

The V and J genes are TRBV5-4 and TRBJ2-7, with 11 positions matching TRBD1. The CDR3 is 15 residues long. The J segment lost 4 bases and the V segment lost 3 bases, leaving 6 bases of the junction unmatched. Germline V gene sequence: CDR1 SGHNT, CDR2 YYREEE (reference sequence). CDR3 coding DNA: TGTGCCAGCAGCTACGGACAGGGGGCGTCTTACGAGCAGTACTTC. Translation gives CASSYGQGASYEQYF.

The gene calls are TRBV7-9 and TRBJ1-1; D remains unclear. The V gene lost 3 bases and the J gene lost 1 base, with 12 bases spanning the gap. CDR1 SEHNR and CDR2 FQNEAQ come from the germline V gene (reference sequence). The CDR3 consists of 15 residues. The CDR3 nucleotides read TGTGCCAGCAGCTTTCCGGCGGGGTGGAACACTGAAGCTTTCTTT. It yields the protein CASSFPAGWNTEAFF.

V is TRBV7-9 and J is TRBJ1-1; 10 bases map to TRBD1. Germline V gene lookup returns CDR1 SEHNR and CDR2 FQNEAQ (reference sequence). This CDR3 spans 16 amino acids. The junction had 9 bases not matched to a gene; V was cut back by 4 bases and J by 4 bases. The CDR3 DNA is TGTGCCAGCAGCTCGACAGGGGGCAAGTCAGGCACTGAAGCTTTCTTT. Translating gives CASSSTGGKSGTEAFF.

This chain links TRBV5-4 with TRBJ2-1; TRBD2 matches at 8 bases. The CDR3 consists of 15 residues. Per the germline V gene, CDR1 is SGHNT and CDR2 is YYREEE (reference sequence). Trimming removed 2 bases from V and 4 bases from J; junction bases left unmatched: 5. CDR3 amino acids: CASSFLAGSYNEQFF. The CDR3 DNA sequence: TGTGCCAGCAGCTTCCTAGCGGGTTCTTACAATGAGCAGTTCTTC.

The chain joins TRBV4-1 to TRBJ2-4, with D possibly TRBD2 on 7 matching bases. The CDR3 consists of 19 residues. Trimming took 0 bases from V and 3 from J, leaving 21 bases between them. Germline loops: CDR1 MGHRA, CDR2 YSYEKL. The CDR3 nucleotides are TGCGCCAGCAGCCAAGATCAGCTCCTTGGGGGGGGCGTCAAAAACATTCAGTACTTC. Translating it yields CASSQDQLLGGGVKNIQYF.

The J gene is TRBJ1-1, the V gene TRBV6-5; 7 positions match TRBD1. V shed 5 bases and J 4 bases; nucleotides not matched to a gene: 4. CDR1 MNHEY and CDR2 SVGAGI come from the germline V gene. This CDR3 region has 13 residues. For the CDR3, the DNA is TGTGCCAGCAGTCGACAGGGTCCCACTGAAGCTTTCTTT. Its protein is CASSRQGPTEAFF.

The chain uses TRBV27 and TRBJ2-1, with D possibly being TRBD2 (5 bases). This CDR3 has 13 amino acids. CDR1 is MNHEY, CDR2 SMNVEV, per germline (reference sequence). The V end lost 3 bases, the J end lost 3 bases, and 6 bases lay between the germline ends. The CDR3 sequence is CASSFGIYNEQFF. The CDR3 coding sequence is TGTGCCAGCAGTTTCGGGATCTACAATGAGCAGTTCTTC.

CDR3 bases: TGTGCCAGCAGTGCGGGGGGGAGTGTTCCCTACAATGAGCAGTTCTTC. It yields the protein CASSAGGSVPYNEQFF. The chain carries TRBV6-1 and TRBJ2-1, with TRBD2 matching 8 bases. The length of the CDR3 is 16 residues. Unmatched junction bases numbered 7, after V lost 4 bases and J lost 2 bases. Germline loops: CDR1 MNHNS, CDR2 SASEGT.

V usage is TRBV27 and J usage is TRBJ2-7; TRBD1 agrees at 7 bases. There are 15 residues in the CDR3. The V gene's germline CDR1 is MNHEY and CDR2 SMNVEV (reference sequence). The ends lost 1 base at V and 5 bases at J; junction bases unmatched: 8. Here the CDR3 DNA reads TGTGCCAGCAGTTTATATAGACAGGGTTGGCACGAGCAGTACTTC. Protein: CASSLYRQGWHEQYF.

The chain uses TRBV27 and TRBJ2-3, with D hard to call. Germline CDR1 and CDR2: MNHEY and SMNVEV (reference sequence). The CDR3 loop spans 11 amino acids. Trimming took 8 bases from V and 6 from J, leaving 9 bases between them. CDR3 DNA: TGTGCCAGCTTCTGGGCCGATACGCAGTATTTT. Amino acids: CASFWADTQYF.

J is TRBJ2-1 and V is TRBV27, with 8 bases lining up with TRBD1. The V and J ends lost 9 bases and 0 bases, in that order; junction bases with no gene match: 10. The CDR3 extends over 16 amino acids. From germline, CDR1 is MNHEY and CDR2 SMNVEV (reference sequence). CDR3 in DNA: TGTGCCAGTAGACGACAGGGGTTGAGCTCCTACAATGAGCAGTTCTTC. It encodes CASRRQGLSSYNEQFF.

The chain has TRBV2 and TRBJ2-2; 16 positions match TRBD2. After removal of 3 bases from V and 3 bases from J, the junction contained 4 bases not matched to a gene. CDR3 length: 18 amino acids. The germline V gene encodes CDR1 SNHLY and CDR2 FYNNEI. The CDR3 reads CASSEAGLAGGYTGELFF. Here the CDR3 DNA reads TGTGCCAGCAGTGAGGCGGGACTAGCGGGAGGGTACACCGGGGAGCTGTTTTTT.

The J gene is TRBJ2-3, the V gene TRBV10-1; 14 nucleotides line up with TRBD2. The ends lost 3 bases at V and 6 bases at J; junction bases unmatched: 5. Per the germline V gene, CDR1 is WNHNN and CDR2 is SYGVQD (reference sequence). The CDR3 consists of 16 residues. DNA of the CDR3: TGCGCCAGCAGTGACACGACTAGCGGGAGGGGCGATACGCAGTATTTT. Its translation: CASSDTTSGRGDTQYF.

The V and J genes are TRBV9 and TRBJ1-4; D unresolved. The V gene's germline CDR1 is SGDLS and CDR2 YYNGEE. CDR3 length: 15 amino acids. V was pared by 3 bases and J by 5 bases, with 14 bases between. CDR3 sequence: CASSAETGKNEKLFF. Here the CDR3 DNA reads TGTGCCAGCAGCGCGGAAACGGGAAAGAATGAAAAACTGTTTTTT.

This clone was recorded once. The chain links TRBV5-1 to TRBJ1-2, with a weak D call TRBD1 (5 bases). The CDR3 is 15 amino acids. Germline V gene sequence: CDR1 SGHRS, CDR2 YFSETQ. V gave up 5 bases and J gave up 2 bases, with 16 bases separating them. The CDR3 loop is CASSFGAGTNYGYTF. Here the CDR3 DNA reads TGCGCCAGCAGTTTTGGTGCGGGGACCAACTATGGCTACACCTTC.

The CDR3 loop reads CAWGPGLAYNEQFF. The CDR3 nucleotides are TGTGCCTGGGGACCGGGACTAGCCTACAATGAGCAGTTCTTC. This chain links TRBV30 with TRBJ2-1; 8 bases line up with TRBD2. The length of the CDR3 is 14 residues. V trimming: 5 bases; J trimming: 2 bases; junction bases outside the gene matches: 5. The germline V gene has CDR1 GTSNPN and CDR2 SVGIG (reference sequence).

V gene TRBV6-1 combines with J gene TRBJ2-3; 7 nucleotides line up with TRBD2. V dropped 2 bases and J dropped 1; count of bases not matched to a gene: 3. The germline V gene has CDR1 MNHNS and CDR2 SASEGT. The CDR3 has 15 amino acids. CDR3: CASSELAERTDTQYF. The CDR3 DNA follows: TGTGCCAGCAGTGAACTAGCGGAACGCACAGATACGCAGTATTTT.

This clone was recorded once. The J gene is TRBJ2-3, the V gene TRBV9, with D possibly TRBD2 on 5 matching bases. The CDR3 runs to 15 residues. V was shortened by 0 bases and J by 0 bases, with 8 bases between the two germline ends. Per the germline V gene, CDR1 is SGDLS and CDR2 is YYNGEE. The CDR3 region has the DNA TGTGCCAGCAGCGTAGTAGGACTGAGCACAGATACGCAGTATTTT. This gives the protein CASSVVGLSTDTQYF.

This chain joins TRBV30 and TRBJ1-4, with TRBD1 matching 8 bases. Germline assignment: CDR1 GTSNPN and CDR2 SVGIG (reference sequence). J was trimmed by 4 bases and V by 7 bases; bases with no gene match: 2. The CDR3 length is 12 residues. Here the CDR3 DNA reads TGTGCCTTTACAGGGGGTAATGAAAAACTGTTTTTT. Residues: CAFTGGNEKLFF.